The clone carrying this T cell receptor (beta chain) was counted between two and nine times. Methods used by the authors: Nucleated cell number was recorded as an estimate derived from reference gene primer amplification. This table comes from immunoSEQ multiplex PCR, and its TCRdb copy is limited to in-frame clones, with some not included. V and J calls and clone size come straight from that table; D and trimming were deduced from the DNA. The repertoire holds over 85,000 clones, with about three quarters as singletons. The record originates from a study of blood T cell repertoires in COVID-19. Study in general: Whether acute or convalescent, the COVID-19 samples came from the United States, Italy and Spain. Sample material is recorded as cDNA or gDNA derived from T cells, B-cell-depleted T cells, or PBMCs.

V dropped 4 bases and J dropped 4; count of bases not matched to a gene: 7. CDR1 and CDR2 from the germline V gene are MGHRA and YSYEKL. This CDR3 is built from 17 residues. The chain joins TRBV4-1 to TRBJ2-2, with 12 bases fitting TRBD1. The sequenced sample was peripheral blood. This sequence was found in a woman of 80 years or more with active or convalescent COVID-19. CDR3 nucleotides: TGCGCCAGCAGCCGTTGGGGACAGGGGGCGAGCACCGGGGAGCTGTTTTTT. It translates to CASSRWGQGASTGELFF.